This T cell receptor beta chain was profiled in a study of blood T cell repertoires in COVID-19 (dated by TCRdb to 2020 to 2022). About the study as a whole: The collaborator samples originated in the United States, Italy and Spain and spanned the acute and convalescent phases of COVID-19. The material from the prospective study consisted of cDNA or gDNA derived from T cells, B-cell-depleted T cells, or PBMCs. Subjects who had been exposed to COVID-19, were actively infected with it, or had recovered from it provided the deeply sampled blood TCRbeta repertoires that made up the dataset. A freely available public database, intended as a resource for researchers studying the immune response to SARS-CoV-2, is where the repertoires were released. Samples came from the ongoing ImmuneRACE study (first 160 participants) plus 1,254 subjects from 6 global collaborators. A de-identified subject ID, COVID-19 status, age in years and sex were almost always included in the sample metadata. Where available, HLA class I and class II types were obtained from metadata supplied by the sample provider rather than from assay-based typing. Findings and caveats that apply to the study as a whole: Clinical and demographic metadata were provided uncurated, with the amount varying by source and participant.

The CDR3 covers 17 residues, taking in both the cysteine and the phenylalanine. The retained sequence is limited to the CDR3, 51 bases, with the frame set at the first base. The germline ends are 18 bases apart after V is trimmed by 1 base and J by 3 bases. From the germline V gene, CDR1 is MGHRA and CDR2 is YSYEKL. The immunoSEQ Assay, a bias-controlled multiplex PCR, was used to amplify TCRbeta CDR3 regions from genomic DNA. The published analysis was carried out like this. The number of nucleated cells in each sample was estimated by amplification of reference gene primers within the assay. Sequence reads were collapsed and filtered to measure the absolute abundance of every unique TCRbeta CDR3 rearrangement. For each sample, productive Simpson clonality was calculated by taking the square root of Simpson's diversity index across productive rearrangements. TCRdb's version of the immuneACCESS table is confined to in-frame rearrangements and falls short of the full clone set. An unresolved V gene accounts for under half of the shortfall where checked; the remainder is of unknown origin. V and J calls and clone size are as listed in that table; D and trimming were resolved from the DNA. Present in this sample are around 190,000 clones, about 82% of which were seen just once. Together, the top ten hold around 5.7% of the sample.

Enrolling through a virtual design, the prospective study's participants ranged in age from roughly 18 to 90 years and lived across around 25 United States geographic areas. To assign participants to cohorts, the prospective study relied on clinical history that participants themselves reported in a screening survey and a study questionnaire. Each participant in the prospective study had whole blood, serum and a nasopharyngeal or oropharyngeal swab collected by mobile phlebotomists. Participants in the prospective study had the option to provide additional blood draws and questionnaires over a roughly two-month period. Before DNA extraction, prospective study blood samples were shipped either frozen or at room temperature. As regards this clone: Its antigen remains unidentified. No base quality information exists; no much larger clone differs at one position.

This receptor was identified in a man between 35 and 55 years old with acute COVID-19. Sequencing was carried out using PBMCs or T cells enriched from blood (not recorded which). The rearranged segments are TRBV4-1 and TRBJ1-2, with a weak D call of TRBD1 (5 bases match). The CDR3 is CASSQVYPATDHYGYTF. The DNA sequence reads TGCGCCAGCAGCCAAGTTTATCCTGCGACAGATCACTATGGCTACACCTTC.